This T cell receptor beta chain was obtained from a study of blood T cells in healthy people across ages. CDR3 length: 15 residues. Losses at the gene ends were 7 bases for V and 0 bases for J; bases not matched to a gene: 8. This clonotype was seen ten or more times. Sample-barcoded 5' priming and a J-beta primer mix drove a second PCR of roughly 7 to 11 cycles. TCRdb ran MiXCR on the 5' RACE reads and lists one entry per CDR3 protein. There are 800,000 to 950,000 distinct CDR3 sequences in the sample; about 28% occur only once, and 10% lies in the top ten. These records were also assigned to another study, of T cells of mothers and their children.

Sample: blood. V is TRBV12-3 or TRBV12-4 and J is TRBJ1-2; 7 bases line up with TRBD1. The sequence was obtained from a woman in her thirties or forties in good health. For the CDR3, the DNA is TGTGCCAGCAACAATCGACAGGGTCCTAACTATGGCTACACCTTC. Residues: CASNNRQGPNYGYTF.